This T cell receptor beta chain was recorded in a study of blood T cell repertoires in COVID-19. Study at large: The samples span acute and convalescent COVID-19 from the United States, Italy and Spain. Sample material is recorded as cDNA or gDNA derived from T cells, B-cell-depleted T cells, or PBMCs.

In the source study's methods: Estimation of nucleated cell counts was performed using reference gene primer amplification. The table came from immunoSEQ multiplex PCR; TCRdb's copy has only in-frame clones and leaves some out. V and J calls and clone size come straight from that table; D and trimming were deduced from the DNA. Of approximately 210,000 clones listed, about 90% are singletons. Trimming left V 6 bases short and J 1 base short, with 19 bases between. The length of the CDR3 is 16 residues. In germline, CDR1 is SGHTA, CDR2 FQGTGA. The clonotype originates from a man aged 35 to 55 with active or convalescent COVID-19. The chain combines TRBV7-3 with TRBJ2-7; tentatively, D is TRBD1 (5 bases). Sample: peripheral blood. CDR3 sequence: CASRSQSGRGSYEQYF. The CDR3 DNA follows: TGTGCCAGCAGGTCCCAATCCGGAAGGGGTTCCTACGAGCAGTACTTC.